This T cell receptor beta chain was recovered during a study of sequential checkpoint blockade in melanoma. Study-wide context: Randomization was 1:1 between first-line nivolumab→ipilimumab and ipilimumab→nivolumab. After both sequences, patients received maintenance nivolumab.

Noted treatment: randomized to nivolumab then ipilimumab (arm A) or the reverse (arm B). DNA-damaging chemotherapy had not been given to any patient beforehand. PBMC sorting kept live CD3+CD8+ cells without CD19 or CD56. CDR1 is SGHNT, CDR2 YYREEE, per germline (reference sequence). Trimming took 1 base from V and 8 from J; bases not matched to a gene: 6. The CDR3 spans 14 residues. Assay used: immunoSEQ multiplex PCR; TCRdb lists only in-frame clones, some missing. Of over 20,000 clones in the sample, over 75% were seen once. This TCR was recovered from a human donor with melanoma. This chain connects TRBV5-4 to TRBJ2-1; 7 bases are shared with TRBD2. Sequences were derived from CD8+ T cells sorted from blood (inferred from file names), sampled from a patient given nivolumab and ipilimumab in sequence. CDR3: CASSLRGEGDEQFF. The CDR3 coding sequence is TGTGCCAGCAGCTTGCGCGGGGAGGGCGATGAGCAGTTCTTC.